This T cell receptor (beta chain) was captured by sequencing in a study of vaccination and CD4 T cells after COVID-19. This clonotype was seen only a few times. Its antigen is still unknown. Study-wide points: Median SARS-CoV-2-reactive clonotype numbers went up from around 19 to 38, but not significantly. For convalescent patients, a median about 86% of reactive clones surfaced exclusively after vaccination.

CDR3 size: 17 residues. Unmatched junction bases numbered 11, after V lost 4 bases and J lost 3 bases. Germline CDR1 SGHAT, CDR2 FQNNGV. TCRdb passed the PCR reads through MiXCR, listing each CDR3 protein once. The sample comprises some 18,000 distinct CDR3 sequences, over 45% of which are singletons, and 1% to 1.3% rests with the top ten. Here the sequenced sample was CD4+ T cells from blood, taken after SARS-CoV-2 vaccination. The chain combines TRBV11-2 with TRBJ2-3; 9 bases map to TRBD2. This TCR was sampled from a human donor who had recovered from COVID-19. The CDR3 DNA is TGTGCCAGCAGCTCCTCCGGGACTAGCTACCATACAGATACGCAGTATTTT. Residues: CASSSSGTSYHTDTQYF.